The next 29 T cell receptor beta chains were all read from a single sample in a study of blood T cell repertoires in COVID-19. Sequencing used immunoSEQ multiplex PCR; TCRdb keeps in-frame clones, though not all of them. The sample has approximately 210,000 clones; around 89% are singletons. The sample comprised peripheral blood. The origin of the receptors is a woman in her forties with acute or convalescent COVID-19.

The rearrangement links TRBV6-6 to TRBJ2-7; 8 bases map to TRBD1. Trimming removed 6 bases from V and 11 bases from J; junction bases left unmatched: 9. The germline gives CDR1 MNHNY, CDR2 SVGAGI (reference sequence). CDR3 length equals 12 residues. CDR3: CASSPGQGSKYV. CDR3 coding DNA: TGTGCCAGCAGCCCCGGACAGGGTAGTAAGTACGTC.

The rearrangement links TRBV18 to TRBJ1-2, with a possible D match to TRBD1 (5 bases). V gave up 3 bases and J gave up 4 bases, with 15 bases separating them. The germline gives CDR1 KGHSH, CDR2 LQKENI. CDR3 length: 15 amino acids. In nucleotides, the CDR3 is TGTGCCAGCTCACCCACGGGGGGAGAACTCTATGGCTACACCTTC. The encoded protein is CASSPTGGELYGYTF.

The gene calls are TRBV5-1 and TRBJ2-3, with 8 bases fitting TRBD2. Germline V gene sequence: CDR1 SGHRS, CDR2 YFSETQ. The CDR3 consists of 15 residues. The junction had 5 bases not matched to a gene; V was cut back by 4 bases and J by 1 base. CDR3 protein: CASSRTSYGTDTQYF. In nucleotides, the CDR3 is TGCGCCAGCAGCAGGACTAGCTACGGCACAGATACGCAGTATTTT.

This clone was seen only once. The rearrangement joins TRBV7-8 to TRBJ2-1; possible D gene TRBD2, 5 bases. Germline V CDR1 and CDR2: SGHVS, FQNEAQ. Trimming removed 3 bases from V and 4 bases from J, with 13 bases in between. CDR3 length: 15 residues. CDR3 bases: TGTGCCAGCAGCTTTCCTAGCACGGGTTACAATGAGCAGTTCTTC. Its protein product is CASSFPSTGYNEQFF.

V and J are TRBV30 and TRBJ1-2, with 7 bases matching TRBD1. Unmatched junction bases numbered 8, after V lost 3 bases and J lost 4 bases. From germline, CDR1 is GTSNPN and CDR2 SVGIG (reference sequence). This CDR3 comprises 14 residues. The CDR3 region has the DNA TGTGCCTGGAGCGGACAGGCGGCTAGCTATGGCTACACCTTC. Its protein product is CAWSGQAASYGYTF.

The gene calls are TRBV29-1 and TRBJ1-2; D is perhaps TRBD1 (5 bases). The CDR3 extends over 16 amino acids. CDR1 and CDR2 (germline): SQVTM, ANQGSEA. Deletions cut 5 bases from V and 0 bases from J, with 19 bases between. CDR3 sequence (DNA): TGCAGCGTTAGGTTTCTTGGGGGGGTAGCTAACTATGGCTACACCTTC. Protein product: CSVRFLGGVANYGYTF. The variable domain in full, with the rest retrieved from reference TRBV29-1 and TRBJ1-2, is SAVISQKPSRDICQRGTSLTIQCQVDSQVTMMFWYRQQPGQSLTLIATANQGSEATYESGFVIDKFPISRPNLTFSTLTVSNMSPEDSSIYLCSVRFLGGVANYGYTFGSGTRLTVV.

The gene calls are TRBV6-5 and TRBJ2-1; 10 nucleotides agree with TRBD1. Germline V gene lookup returns CDR1 MNHEY and CDR2 SVGAGI. With V trimmed by 5 bases and J by 7 bases, 8 bases remained unmatched. CDR3 length: 15 residues. The CDR3 nucleotides read TGTGCCAGCAGTATGGGACAGGGGACAATGAATGAGCAGTTCTTC. Its protein is CASSMGQGTMNEQFF.

The V gene is TRBV9, the J gene TRBJ2-5, with 9 positions matching TRBD2. With V trimmed by 0 bases and J by 1 base, 10 bases remained unmatched. This CDR3 is 18 amino acids long. Germline V lookup: CDR1 SGDLS, CDR2 YYNGEE. The CDR3 DNA reads as TGTGCCAGCAGCGTAGGGCCGCGGGCTAGCGGGGCCCAAGAGACCCAGTACTTC. Amino acids: CASSVGPRASGAQETQYF.

The chain combines TRBV4-2 with TRBJ2-3, with TRBD2 matching over 12 bases. The trim removed 0 bases at V and 5 bases at J, leaving 6 bases unmatched. The CDR3 runs 17 residues. Germline CDR1 LGHNA, CDR2 YNFKEQ. The CDR3 is CASSQDRTSGGRDTQYF. The CDR3 DNA is TGTGCCAGCAGCCAAGATAGAACTAGCGGGGGGCGAGATACGCAGTATTTT.

This sequence joins TRBV12-2 and TRBJ2-7; the listed D gene, TRBD1, was not tested against the DNA. TRBV12-2 is termed a pseudogene. The CDR3 contains 14 residues. CDR3 residues: CASRPGTGAYEQYV. The CDR3 nucleotides read TGTGCAAGTCGCCCCGGGACAGGGGCCTACGAGCAGTACGTC.

This sequence joins TRBV7-2 and TRBJ2-5, with 16 bases lining up with TRBD2. From germline, CDR1 is SGHTA and CDR2 FQGNSA. The V and J ends lost 5 bases and 4 bases, in that order; junction bases with no gene match: 7. This CDR3 spans 17 amino acids. Here the CDR3 DNA reads TGTGCCAGCAGCCCCGGGACTAGCGGGGGGGCCCTAGAGACCCAGTACTTC. Translation gives CASSPGTSGGALETQYF.

A few counts support this clone. The chain joins TRBV30 to TRBJ1-1; 12 positions match TRBD1. CDR1 and CDR2 from the germline V gene are GTSNPN and SVGIG (reference sequence). CDR3 size: 18 residues. V dropped 2 bases and J dropped 7; count of bases not matched to a gene: 17. DNA of the CDR3: TGTGCCTGGAGTCCAGAAGGGACAGGGGGCTTTGAAAACGGTGAAGCTTTCTTT. Its protein is CAWSPEGTGGFENGEAFF.

The table lists this clone with a count of one. Written as DNA, the CDR3 is TGTGCCAGTATCCAATTTACTGCGGGGTTCACTGAAGCTTTCTTT. Translation: CASIQFTAGFTEAFF. This sequence joins TRBV19 and TRBJ1-1; no definite D call. Germline CDR1 LNHDA, CDR2 SQIVND (reference sequence). The CDR3 is 15 amino acids. Between the trimmed V and J ends, which lost 7 bases and 4 bases, there was a span of 19 bases.

This rearrangement joins TRBV19 to TRBJ2-7, with 7 bases fitting TRBD1. The germline gives CDR1 LNHDA, CDR2 SQIVND (reference sequence). This CDR3 contains 14 residues. The V and J ends lost 3 bases and 2 bases, in that order; junction bases with no gene match: 4. In DNA form, the CDR3 reads TGTGCCAGTAGTATTGGGACAGCACCCTACGAGCAGTACGTC. As protein: CASSIGTAPYEQYV.

The chain uses TRBV25-1 and TRBJ1-1; D call uncertain. Germline CDR1 reads MGHDK; CDR2 reads SYGVNS. This CDR3 comprises 15 residues. Trimming pared 3 bases from V and 5 bases from J, leaving 16 bases between. CDR3 protein: CASSDWRAADTEAFF. CDR3 coding DNA: TGTGCCAGCAGTGATTGGAGGGCGGCGGATACTGAAGCTTTCTTT.

V is TRBV7-3 and J is TRBJ1-2, with 7 bases lining up with TRBD1. The ends lost 1 base at V and 6 bases at J; junction bases unmatched: 14. The CDR3 loop spans 17 amino acids. CDR1 and CDR2 (germline): SGHTA, FQGTGA. The DNA for the CDR3 is TGTGCCAGCAGCTTAAGTCCGCTCGACAGGGTGATTCATGGCTACACCTTC. This gives the protein CASSLSPLDRVIHGYTF.

This sequence joins TRBV4-1 and TRBJ2-1; TRBD2 matches at 9 bases. Germline V gene sequence: CDR1 MGHRA, CDR2 YSYEKL. This CDR3 contains 16 residues. V dropped 0 bases and J dropped 4; count of bases not matched to a gene: 4. The CDR3 spells CASSQDRLADYNEQFF. In DNA, the CDR3 is TGCGCCAGCAGCCAAGATCGACTAGCGGATTACAATGAGCAGTTCTTC.

This chain links TRBV10-2 with TRBJ2-5, with TRBD2 identical over 9 bases. Germline CDR1 and CDR2: WSHSY and SAAADI. The V segment lost 3 bases and the J segment 5 bases; nucleotides outside the gene matches: 4. This CDR3 has 14 amino acids. The CDR3 nucleotides are TGCGCCAGCAGTGATAGCGGGGGTTTGGAGACCCAGTACTTC. It specifies CASSDSGGLETQYF.

The gene calls are TRBV6-6 and TRBJ2-7, with 13 bases matching TRBD2. The CDR3 spans 15 residues. With 6 bases clipped from V and 5 bases from J, the junction kept 7 bases outside the gene matches. Per germline, CDR1 MNHNY and CDR2 SVGAGI (reference sequence). CDR3 nucleotides: TGTGCCAGCAGCCCTACTAGCGGGGGGGCCGACGAGCAGTACGTC. Protein sequence: CASSPTSGGADEQYV.

V is TRBV18 and J is TRBJ2-5, with TRBD1 matching 7 bases. The V gene's germline CDR1 is KGHSH and CDR2 LQKENI. With V trimmed by 0 bases and J by 4 bases, 5 bases remained unmatched. The CDR3 extends over 15 amino acids. The CDR3 nucleotides read TGTGCCAGCTCACCACCGTCGCGACAGGGAGAGACCCAGTACTTC. Translation: CASSPPSRQGETQYF.

The chain has TRBV5-1 and TRBJ1-1; perhaps TRBD1 as D (6 bases). This CDR3 comprises 11 residues. Trimming cost V 4 bases and J 11 bases, with 12 bases left between them. Looked up from germline, CDR1 is SGHRS and CDR2 is YFSETQ. CDR3 DNA: TGCGCCAGCAGCCAAGAGGGGGACGCTTTCTTT. It is translated as CASSQEGDAFF.

The chain uses TRBV6-1 and TRBJ1-4; perhaps TRBD1 as D (5 bases). V was clipped by 2 bases and J by 5 bases, with 21 bases between them. The germline V gene has CDR1 MNHNS and CDR2 SASEGT. This CDR3 has 18 residues. The CDR3 protein is CASSEYQGTFLDNEKLFF. DNA for the CDR3: TGTGCCAGCAGTGAATACCAGGGAACGTTCCTCGACAATGAAAAACTGTTTTTT.

The chain is built from TRBV7-9 and TRBJ2-3, with 11 bases fitting TRBD2. The germline CDR1 and CDR2 sequences are SEHNR and FQNEAQ (reference sequence). Germline trimming cut 5 bases from V and 4 bases from J; bases unmatched to any gene: 11. This CDR3 comprises 17 residues. CDR3 in DNA: TGTGCCAGCAGCCCCAAGGGTGATAGCGGGGGGGCAGATACGCAGTATTTT. Translation: CASSPKGDSGGADTQYF.

The genes are TRBV6-5 and TRBJ2-3, with 10 bases lining up with TRBD2. There are 16 residues in the CDR3. Trimming removed 4 bases from V and 2 bases from J; junction bases left unmatched: 6. Germline V gene sequence: CDR1 MNHEY, CDR2 SVGAGI. CDR3 region: CASSWASGGSTDTQYF. DNA for the CDR3: TGTGCCAGCAGTTGGGCTAGCGGGGGATCCACAGATACGCAGTATTTT.

The CDR3 sequence is CASSVEGARTEAFF. Written as DNA, the CDR3 is TGTGCCAGCAGTGTGGAGGGGGCGCGTACTGAAGCTTTCTTT. V is TRBV2 and J is TRBJ1-1; 7 bases match TRBD1. CDR1 is SNHLY and CDR2 is FYNNEI in the germline V gene. The trim removed 4 bases at V and 5 bases at J, leaving 7 bases unmatched. This CDR3 region has 14 residues.

The chain combines TRBV19 with TRBJ2-3; 11 bases map to TRBD2. The CDR3 loop spans 18 amino acids. Germline-derived CDR1 and CDR2 are LNHDA and SQIVND (reference sequence). The J segment lost 5 bases and the V segment lost 5 bases, leaving 15 bases of the junction unmatched. Written as DNA, the CDR3 is TGTGCCAGTAGTCCCCGTCCCGTAGCGGGGGGGCCCAAAGATACGCAGTATTTT. Its protein product is CASSPRPVAGGPKDTQYF.

The chain recombines TRBV6-5 with TRBJ1-1; TRBD1 is a possible D gene (6 bases). CDR1 is MNHEY and CDR2 is SVGAGI in the germline V gene. This CDR3 comprises 15 residues. Trimming removed 6 bases from V and 2 bases from J, with 16 bases in between. CDR3 protein: CASSRPTGLNTEAFF. Here the CDR3 DNA reads TGTGCCAGCAGCCGACCAACAGGGCTAAACACTGAAGCTTTCTTT.

The V call is TRBV5-1, the J call TRBJ2-1; tentatively, D is TRBD1 (5 bases). Trimming shortened V by 4 bases and J by 4 bases, and 9 bases separated the two germline ends. CDR1 and CDR2 (germline): SGHRS, YFSETQ. The CDR3 runs to 13 residues. The CDR3 sequence: CASSDTGYNEQFF. For the CDR3, the DNA is TGCGCCAGCAGCGATACAGGTTACAATGAGCAGTTCTTC.

The chain couples TRBV5-6 to TRBJ1-1; 11 bases are shared with TRBD1. The germline gives CDR1 SGHDT, CDR2 YYEEEE. The CDR3 contains 19 residues. Trimming took 2 bases from V and 3 from J; bases not matched to a gene: 15. CDR3: CASSFFSSDRGPGDTEAFF. CDR3 nucleotide sequence: TGTGCCAGCAGCTTTTTTTCCTCGGACAGGGGGCCAGGGGACACTGAAGCTTTCTTT.